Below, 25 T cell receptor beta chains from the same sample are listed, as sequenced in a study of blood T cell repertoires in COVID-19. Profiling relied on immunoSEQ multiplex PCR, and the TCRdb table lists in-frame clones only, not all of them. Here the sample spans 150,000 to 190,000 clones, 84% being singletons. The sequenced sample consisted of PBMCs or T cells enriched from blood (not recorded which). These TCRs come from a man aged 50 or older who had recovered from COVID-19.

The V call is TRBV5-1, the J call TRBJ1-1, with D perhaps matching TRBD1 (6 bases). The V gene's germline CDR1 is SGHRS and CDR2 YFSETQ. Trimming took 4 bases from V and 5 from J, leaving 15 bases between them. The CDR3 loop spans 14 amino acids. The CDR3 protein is CASSTQGPGTEAFF. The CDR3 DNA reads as TGCGCCAGCAGCACACAGGGCCCAGGGACTGAAGCTTTCTTT.

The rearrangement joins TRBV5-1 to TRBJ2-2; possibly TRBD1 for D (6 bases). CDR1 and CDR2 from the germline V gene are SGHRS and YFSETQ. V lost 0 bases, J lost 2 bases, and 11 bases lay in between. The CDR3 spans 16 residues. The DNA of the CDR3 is TGCGCCAGCAGCTTGGCAGGGGCTCCCAACACCGGGGAGCTGTTTTTT. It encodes CASSLAGAPNTGELFF. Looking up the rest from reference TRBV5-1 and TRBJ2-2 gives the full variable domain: KAGVTQTPRYLIKTRGQQVTLSCSPISGHRSVSWYQQTPGQGLQFLFEYFSETQRNKGNFPGRFSGRQFSNSRSEMNVSTLELGDSALYLCASSLAGAPNTGELFFGEGSRLTVL.

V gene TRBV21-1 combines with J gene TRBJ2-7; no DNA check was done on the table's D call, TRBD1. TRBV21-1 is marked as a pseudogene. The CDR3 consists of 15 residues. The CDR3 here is CASSKRWGQSYEQYF. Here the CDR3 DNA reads TGTGCCAGCAGCAAACGCTGGGGACAATCCTACGAGCAGTACTTC.

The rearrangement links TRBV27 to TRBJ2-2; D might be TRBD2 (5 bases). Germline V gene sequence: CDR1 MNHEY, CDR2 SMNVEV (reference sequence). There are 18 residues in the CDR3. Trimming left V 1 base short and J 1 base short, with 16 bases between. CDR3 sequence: CASSLYEGWYENTGELFF. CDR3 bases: TGTGCCAGCAGTTTATATGAGGGATGGTACGAGAACACCGGGGAGCTGTTTTTT.

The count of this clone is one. This CDR3 is CASSQVASGGYEQYF. CDR3 nucleotide sequence: TGTGCCAGCAGTCAAGTGGCTAGCGGGGGTTACGAGCAGTACTTC. The gene calls are TRBV7-2 and TRBJ2-7; 10 bases line up with TRBD2. J lost 4 bases, V lost 6 bases, and 9 bases had no gene match. CDR1 and CDR2 from the germline V gene are SGHTA and FQGNSA. The CDR3 runs to 15 residues.

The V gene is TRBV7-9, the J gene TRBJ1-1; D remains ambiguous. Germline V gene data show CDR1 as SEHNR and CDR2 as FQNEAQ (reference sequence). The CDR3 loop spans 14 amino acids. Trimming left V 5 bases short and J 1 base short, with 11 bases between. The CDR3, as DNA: TGTGCCAGCAGCCCCCCTACAGCGAACACTGAAGCTTTCTTT. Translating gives CASSPPTANTEAFF.

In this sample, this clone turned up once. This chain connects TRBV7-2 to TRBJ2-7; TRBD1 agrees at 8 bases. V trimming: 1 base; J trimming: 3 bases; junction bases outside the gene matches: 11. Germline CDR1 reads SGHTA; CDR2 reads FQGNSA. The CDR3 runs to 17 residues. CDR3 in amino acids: CASSLDWLGTGVYEQYF. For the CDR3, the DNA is TGTGCCAGCAGCTTAGACTGGTTGGGGACAGGAGTCTACGAGCAGTACTTC.

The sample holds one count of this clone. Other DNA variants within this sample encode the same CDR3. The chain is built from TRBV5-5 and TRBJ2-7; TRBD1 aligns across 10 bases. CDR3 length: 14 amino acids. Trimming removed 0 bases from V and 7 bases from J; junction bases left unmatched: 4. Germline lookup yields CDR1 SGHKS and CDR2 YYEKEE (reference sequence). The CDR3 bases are TGTGCCAGCAGCTTGGGACAGGGGGCGCGAGAGCAGTACTTC. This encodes CASSLGQGAREQYF.

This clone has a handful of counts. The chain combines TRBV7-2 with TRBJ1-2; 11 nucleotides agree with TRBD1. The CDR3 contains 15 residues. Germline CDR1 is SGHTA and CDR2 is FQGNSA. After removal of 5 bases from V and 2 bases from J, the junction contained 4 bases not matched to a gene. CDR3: CASSARTGGNYGYTF. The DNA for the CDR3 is TGTGCCAGCAGCGCACGGACAGGGGGCAACTATGGCTACACCTTC.

CDR3 nucleotide sequence: TGTGCCAGCAGCTTGGTCATCACAGATACGCAGTATTTT. It specifies CASSLVITDTQYF. The chain carries TRBV5-4 and TRBJ2-3; no firm D call. Trimming shortened V by 0 bases and J by 2 bases, and 4 bases separated the two germline ends. The CDR3 is made up of 13 amino acids. Germline lookup yields CDR1 SGHNT and CDR2 YYREEE (reference sequence).

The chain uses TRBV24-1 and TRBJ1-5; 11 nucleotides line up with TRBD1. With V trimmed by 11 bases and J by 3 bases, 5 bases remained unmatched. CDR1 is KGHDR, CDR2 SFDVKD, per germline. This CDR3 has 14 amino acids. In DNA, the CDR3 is TGTGCCAGAAGGGACAGGGGGGACAATCAGCCCCAGCATTTT. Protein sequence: CARRDRGDNQPQHF.

The CDR3 coding sequence is TGTGCCAGCAGCGCTAGCGGGGGGGCCCCGGAGACCCAGTACTTC. Its translation: CASSASGGAPETQYF. The chain links TRBV9 to TRBJ2-5; TRBD2 matches 12 bases. This CDR3 comprises 15 residues. After removal of 3 bases from V and 5 bases from J, the junction contained 5 bases not matched to a gene. The germline V gene encodes CDR1 SGDLS and CDR2 YYNGEE.

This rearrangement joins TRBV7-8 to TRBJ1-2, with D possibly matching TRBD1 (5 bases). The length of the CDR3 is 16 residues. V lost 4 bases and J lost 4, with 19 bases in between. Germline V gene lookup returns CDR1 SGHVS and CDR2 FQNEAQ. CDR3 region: CASSSSSGTGVYGYTF. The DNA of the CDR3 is TGTGCCAGCAGCTCCTCTAGCGGGACCGGCGTCTATGGCTACACCTTC.

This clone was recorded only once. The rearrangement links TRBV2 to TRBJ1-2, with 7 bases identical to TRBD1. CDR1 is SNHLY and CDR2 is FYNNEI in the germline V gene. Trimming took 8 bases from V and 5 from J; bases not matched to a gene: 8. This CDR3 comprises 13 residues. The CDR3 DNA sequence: TGTGCCAGCGTCGACAGGGTTACGTATGGCTACACCTTC. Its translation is CASVDRVTYGYTF.

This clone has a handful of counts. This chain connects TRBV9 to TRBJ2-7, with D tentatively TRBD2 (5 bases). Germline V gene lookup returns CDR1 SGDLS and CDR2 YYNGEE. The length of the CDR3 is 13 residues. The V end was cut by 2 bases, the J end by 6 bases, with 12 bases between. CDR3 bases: TGTGCCAGCAGCGTTATGGAGGTAGGCGAGCAGTACTTC. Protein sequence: CASSVMEVGEQYF. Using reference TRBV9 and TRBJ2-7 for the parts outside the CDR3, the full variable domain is DSGVTQTPKHLITATGQRVTLRCSPRSGDLSVYWYQQSLDQGLQFLIQYYNGEERAKGNILERFSAQQFPDLHSELNLSSLELGDSALYFCASSVMEVGEQYFGPGTRLTVT.

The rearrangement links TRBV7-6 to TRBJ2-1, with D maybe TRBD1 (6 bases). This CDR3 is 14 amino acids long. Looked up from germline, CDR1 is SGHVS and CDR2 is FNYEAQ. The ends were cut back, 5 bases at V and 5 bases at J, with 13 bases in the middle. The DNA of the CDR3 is TGTGCCAGCAGCGCTAACACAGGGAACAATGAGCAGTTCTTC. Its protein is CASSANTGNNEQFF.

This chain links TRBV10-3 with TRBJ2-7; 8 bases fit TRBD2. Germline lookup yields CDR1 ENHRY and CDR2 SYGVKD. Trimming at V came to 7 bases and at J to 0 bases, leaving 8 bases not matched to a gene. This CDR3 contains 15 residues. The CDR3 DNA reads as TGTGCCATCAAACGAGCGGGGGATAGCTCCTACGAGCAGTACTTC. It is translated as CAIKRAGDSSYEQYF.

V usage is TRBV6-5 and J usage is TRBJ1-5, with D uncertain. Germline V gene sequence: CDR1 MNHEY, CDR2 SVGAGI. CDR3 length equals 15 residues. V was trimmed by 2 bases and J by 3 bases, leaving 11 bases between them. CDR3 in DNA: TGTGCCAGCAGTTACAGCAGGCAACCCAATCAGCCCCAGCATTTT. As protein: CASSYSRQPNQPQHF.

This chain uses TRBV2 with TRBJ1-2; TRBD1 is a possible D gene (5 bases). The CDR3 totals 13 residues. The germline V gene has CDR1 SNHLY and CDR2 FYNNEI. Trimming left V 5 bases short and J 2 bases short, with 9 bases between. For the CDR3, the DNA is TGTGCCAGCAGTTTGACAGAGAACTATGGCTACACCTTC. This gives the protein CASSLTENYGYTF.

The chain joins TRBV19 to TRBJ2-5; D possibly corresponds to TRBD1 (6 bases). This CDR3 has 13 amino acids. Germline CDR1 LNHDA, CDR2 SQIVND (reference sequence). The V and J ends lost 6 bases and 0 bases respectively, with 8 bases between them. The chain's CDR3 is CASSDRNQETQYF. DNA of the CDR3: TGTGCCAGTAGCGACAGGAACCAAGAGACCCAGTACTTC.

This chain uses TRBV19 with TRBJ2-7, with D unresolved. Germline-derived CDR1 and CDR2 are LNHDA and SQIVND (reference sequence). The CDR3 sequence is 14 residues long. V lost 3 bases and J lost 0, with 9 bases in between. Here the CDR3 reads CASSISWSSYEQYF. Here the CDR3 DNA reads TGTGCCAGTAGTATCTCCTGGAGCTCCTACGAGCAGTACTTC.

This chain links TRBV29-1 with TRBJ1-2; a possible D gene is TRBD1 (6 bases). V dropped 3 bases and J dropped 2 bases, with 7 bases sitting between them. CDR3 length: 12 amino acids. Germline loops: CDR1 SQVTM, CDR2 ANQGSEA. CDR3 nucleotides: TGCAGCGTTGACACAGGGAACTATGGCTACACCTTC. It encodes CSVDTGNYGYTF.

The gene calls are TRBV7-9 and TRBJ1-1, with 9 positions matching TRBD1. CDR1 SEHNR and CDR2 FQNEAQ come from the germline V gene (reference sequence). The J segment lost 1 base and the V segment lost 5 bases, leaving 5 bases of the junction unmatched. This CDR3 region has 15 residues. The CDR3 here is CASSPRGQGNTEAFF. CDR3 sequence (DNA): TGTGCCAGCAGCCCACGGGGACAGGGGAACACTGAAGCTTTCTTT.

CDR3: CASSLGTGGGKLFF. The CDR3 DNA sequence: TGTGCCAGCAGCTTAGGGACAGGGGGGGGAAAACTGTTTTTT. This chain uses TRBV7-8 with TRBJ1-4; 10 bases map to TRBD1. The CDR3 covers 14 residues. The germline V gene has CDR1 SGHVS and CDR2 FQNEAQ. J was trimmed by 10 bases and V by 1 base; bases with no gene match: 3.

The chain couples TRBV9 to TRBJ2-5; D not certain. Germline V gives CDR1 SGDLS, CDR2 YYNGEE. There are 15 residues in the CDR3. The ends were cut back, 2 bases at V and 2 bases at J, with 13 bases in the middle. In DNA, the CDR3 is TGTGCCAGCAGCGTGGGCCCGTTACCGCAAGAGACCCAGTACTTC. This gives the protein CASSVGPLPQETQYF.